The 27 T cell receptor beta chains listed next were all sequenced from one sample in a study of blood T cell repertoires in COVID-19. TCRdb keeps only in-frame clones here, not all; method: immunoSEQ multiplex PCR. The table has about 380,000 clones, 70% to 90% seen once. Source material: PBMCs or T cells enriched from blood (not recorded which). Receptors were obtained from a woman between 18 and 30 years old who had recovered from COVID-19.

The chain joins TRBV5-4 to TRBJ2-1, with 13 bases that match TRBD2. The V gene end was trimmed by 4 bases and the J gene end by 7 bases; junction bases not matched to a gene: 14. Germline-derived CDR1 and CDR2 are SGHNT and YYREEE (reference sequence). The CDR3 covers 18 residues. The DNA for the CDR3 is TGTGCCAGCAGCCCCCGCCCTGGGGGACTAGCGGGGCTAAATGAGCAGTTCTTC. This codes for CASSPRPGGLAGLNEQFF. The whole variable domain, filled in from reference TRBV5-4 and TRBJ2-1, reads ETGVTQSPTHLIKTRGQQVTLRCSSQSGHNTVSWYQQALGQGPQFIFQYYREEENGRGNFPPRFSGLQFPNYSSELNVNALELDDSALYLCASSPRPGGLAGLNEQFFGPGTRLTVL.

This chain uses TRBV11-1 with TRBJ2-6; D may be TRBD1 (5 bases). Trimming left V 2 bases short and J 0 bases short, with 5 bases between. The V gene's germline CDR1 is SGHAT and CDR2 FQDESV (reference sequence). The CDR3 spans 15 residues. The CDR3 DNA reads as TGTGCCAGCAGCTTACAGGGCTCTGGGGCCAACGTCCTGACTTTC. Translated: CASSLQGSGANVLTF.

V and J are TRBV4-2 and TRBJ2-3; 8 bases map to TRBD1. Germline V gene data show CDR1 as LGHNA and CDR2 as YNFKEQ. The V gene end was trimmed by 0 bases and the J gene end by 6 bases; junction bases not matched to a gene: 11. This CDR3 is 17 amino acids long. The DNA for the CDR3 is TGTGCCAGCAGCCAAGAGAGGCCAGGGGGCTCTTCTGATACGCAGTATTTT. Protein product: CASSQERPGGSSDTQYF.

The V call is TRBV20-1, the J call TRBJ2-7, with D possibly TRBD2 on 5 matching bases. Trimming cost V 3 bases and J 0 bases, with 12 bases left between them. The CDR3 has 14 amino acids. CDR1 DFQATT and CDR2 SNEGSKA come from the germline V gene (reference sequence). CDR3 nucleotides: TGCAGTGCTAGTGAGAGGGAAACCTCCTACGAGCAGTACTTC. Translation gives CSASERETSYEQYF.

The chain uses TRBV6-4 and TRBJ1-1; D unclear. CDR1 is MRHNA and CDR2 is SNTAGT in the germline V gene. V lost 4 bases and J lost 1, with 10 bases in between. This CDR3 comprises 14 residues. The CDR3 loop is CASSVKPGNTEAFF. CDR3 nucleotide sequence: TGTGCCAGCAGTGTCAAGCCAGGGAACACTGAAGCTTTCTTT.

The chain uses TRBV30 and TRBJ1-1; D remains ambiguous. The CDR3 sequence is 13 residues long. Germline V gene lookup returns CDR1 GTSNPN and CDR2 SVGIG (reference sequence). The ends were cut back, 3 bases at V and 1 base at J, with 9 bases in the middle. The CDR3 loop is CAWSAAGNTEAFF. Written as DNA, the CDR3 is TGTGCCTGGAGCGCCGCGGGGAACACTGAAGCTTTCTTT.

The V call is TRBV7-9, the J call TRBJ1-4; a possible D gene is TRBD1 (5 bases). Trimming left V 3 bases short and J 7 bases short, with 12 bases between. The germline V gene encodes CDR1 SEHNR and CDR2 FQNEAQ (reference sequence). The length of the CDR3 is 14 residues. The CDR3 bases are TGTGCCAGCAGCTTGGGGGGAGGAAGTGAAAAACTGTTTTTT. Encoded protein: CASSLGGGSEKLFF.

This clone was counted at least ten times. Within the sample, other DNA sequences also encode this same CDR3. The chain joins TRBV19 to TRBJ2-1, with a tentative D call TRBD2 (6 bases). The germline gives CDR1 LNHDA, CDR2 SQIVND (reference sequence). The V gene lost 3 bases and the J gene lost 4 bases, with 10 bases spanning the gap. The CDR3 contains 14 residues. This CDR3 is CASSMGGDYNEQFF. The CDR3 region has the DNA TGTGCCAGTAGTATGGGAGGAGATTACAATGAGCAGTTCTTC.

This rearrangement joins TRBV24-1 to TRBJ2-7; 7 bases are a match to TRBD1. CDR1 KGHDR and CDR2 SFDVKD come from the germline V gene. V lost 6 bases and J lost 2; bases outside the gene matches: 6. The CDR3 contains 14 residues. CDR3 amino acids: CATSQGDPPYEQYF. The CDR3 bases are TGTGCCACCAGTCAGGGGGACCCACCCTACGAGCAGTACTTC.

The CDR3 coding sequence is TGTGCCAGCAGCTTAGCAGACAGGGACTATGGCTACACCTTC. Translated, it gives CASSLADRDYGYTF. The V gene is TRBV7-8, the J gene TRBJ1-2; 7 positions agree with TRBD1. Germline V gene data show CDR1 as SGHVS and CDR2 as FQNEAQ. Unmatched junction bases numbered 1, after V lost 0 bases and J lost 3 bases. The CDR3 runs 14 residues.

V is TRBV5-1 and J is TRBJ2-5, with D possibly being TRBD1 (6 bases). This CDR3 has 13 residues. CDR1 and CDR2 from the germline V gene are SGHRS and YFSETQ. Between the trimmed V and J ends, which lost 10 bases and 4 bases, there was a span of 17 bases. The CDR3: CASRQVGVETQYF. In DNA form, the CDR3 reads TGCGCCTCGCGACAGGTCGGGGTAGAGACCCAGTACTTC.

This rearrangement joins TRBV3-1 (or the pseudogene TRBV3-2) to TRBJ1-2; 7 bases are a match to TRBD1. CDR1 and CDR2 from the germline V gene are LGHDT and YNNKEL (reference sequence). The CDR3 length is 13 residues. Trimming at V came to 3 bases and at J to 6 bases, leaving 4 bases not matched to a gene. The CDR3 here is CASSHLQGDGYTF. The DNA of the CDR3 is TGTGCCAGCAGCCATTTGCAGGGGGATGGCTACACCTTC.

The V call is TRBV2, the J call TRBJ1-4, with a tentative D call TRBD1 (5 bases). Trimming stripped 5 bases from V and 1 base from J, with 11 bases between. The CDR3 is 15 residues long. Germline V CDR1 and CDR2: SNHLY, FYNNEI. This CDR3 is CASSRSGVTNEKLFF. DNA of the CDR3: TGTGCCAGCAGTAGGTCGGGGGTAACTAATGAAAAACTGTTTTTT. The variable domain in full, completed from reference TRBV2 and TRBJ1-4, reads EPEVTQTPSHQVTQMGQEVILRCVPISNHLYFYWYRQILGQKVEFLVSFYNNEISEKSEIFDDQFSVERPDGSNFTLKIRSTKLEDSAMYFCASSRSGVTNEKLFFGSGTQLSVL.

The chain carries TRBV5-4 and TRBJ1-2; D uncertain. V gave up 1 base and J gave up 2 bases, with 12 bases separating them. The CDR3 is 15 residues long. Germline CDR1 and CDR2: SGHNT and YYREEE (reference sequence). CDR3 DNA: TGTGCCAGCAGCTTGTCAGCGGGAACGAACTATGGCTACACCTTC. Its translation is CASSLSAGTNYGYTF.

V and J are TRBV4-1 and TRBJ1-2, with no clear D. V was cut by 0 bases and J by 4 bases, with 3 bases left in between. The CDR3 totals 12 residues. Per the germline V gene, CDR1 is MGHRA and CDR2 is YSYEKL. The CDR3 reads CASSQDSYGYTF. In DNA form, the CDR3 reads TGCGCCAGCAGCCAAGACAGCTATGGCTACACCTTC.

J is TRBJ2-7 and V is TRBV5-1; 8 bases fit TRBD1. The CDR3 covers 18 residues. Germline trimming cut 3 bases from V and 2 bases from J; bases unmatched to any gene: 16. Germline assignment: CDR1 SGHRS and CDR2 YFSETQ. CDR3 region: CASSSPGDDRGPPYEQYF. The CDR3 DNA reads as TGCGCCAGCAGCTCACCGGGGGACGACAGGGGACCCCCCTACGAGCAGTACTTC.

The V and J genes are TRBV5-1 and TRBJ2-7; tentatively, D is TRBD1 (6 bases). The ends were cut back, 4 bases at V and 3 bases at J, with 8 bases in the middle. The CDR3 length is 12 residues. Germline CDR1 is SGHRS and CDR2 is YFSETQ. The CDR3 region has the DNA TGCGCCAGCAGCGTGGACAGCTACGAGCAGTACTTC. Amino acid sequence: CASSVDSYEQYF.

V and J are TRBV2 and TRBJ2-1; D remains unclear. This CDR3 has 15 residues. Looked up from germline, CDR1 is SNHLY and CDR2 is FYNNEI. V lost 4 bases and J lost 6, with 16 bases in between. The CDR3 DNA is TGTGCCAGCAGTGGAACCCGGATGGCGGCCAATGAGCAGTTCTTC. It is translated as CASSGTRMAANEQFF. The full variable domain, rest sourced from reference TRBV2 and TRBJ2-1, is EPEVTQTPSHQVTQMGQEVILRCVPISNHLYFYWYRQILGQKVEFLVSFYNNEISEKSEIFDDQFSVERPDGSNFTLKIRSTKLEDSAMYFCASSGTRMAANEQFFGPGTRLTVL.

V gene TRBV28 combines with J gene TRBJ1-5; D may be TRBD1 (6 bases). The CDR3 sequence is 13 residues long. Trimming left V 8 bases short and J 7 bases short, with 15 bases between. Germline V CDR1 and CDR2: MDHEN, SYDVKM. CDR3: CASYTPGVQPQHF. The CDR3 region has the DNA TGTGCCAGCTATACACCAGGGGTCCAGCCCCAGCATTTT. Full variable domain (remainder filled in from reference TRBV28 and TRBJ1-5): DVKVTQSSRYLVKRTGEKVFLECVQDMDHENMFWYRQDPGLGLRLIYFSYDVKMKEKGDIPEGYSVSREKKERFSLILESASTNQTSMYLCASYTPGVQPQHFGDGTRLSIL.

V gene TRBV18 combines with J gene TRBJ2-7, with D perhaps matching TRBD1 (6 bases). The CDR3 is 16 amino acids. From germline, CDR1 is KGHSH and CDR2 LQKENI. Deletions cut 2 bases from V and 5 bases from J, with 19 bases between. The CDR3 bases are TGTGCCAGCTCACCAAACCAGGGGAGTAGTTCAAACGAGCAGTACTTC. Encoded protein: CASSPNQGSSSNEQYF. The entire variable domain, with the rest obtained from reference TRBV18 and TRBJ2-7, is as follows: NAGVMQNPRHLVRRRGQEARLRCSPMKGHSHVYWYRQLPEEGLKFMVYLQKENIIDESGMPKERFSAEFPKEGPSILRIQQVVRGDSAAYFCASSPNQGSSSNEQYFGPGTRLTVT.

This clone was detected only once. The rearrangement uses TRBV29-1 and TRBJ2-7, with 7 bases identical to TRBD1. The V gene's germline CDR1 is SQVTM and CDR2 ANQGSEA. V shed 7 bases and J 3 bases; nucleotides not matched to a gene: 6. The CDR3 extends over 12 amino acids. The CDR3 reads CSASGTDYEQYF. CDR3 DNA sequence: TGCAGCGCATCCGGGACAGACTACGAGCAGTACTTC.

V and J are TRBV6-4 and TRBJ2-7; maybe TRBD2 (5 bases). The CDR3 extends over 16 amino acids. Germline loops: CDR1 MRHNA, CDR2 SNTAGT. Trimming cost V 0 bases and J 2 bases, with 14 bases left between them. The CDR3 here is CASSDSSTSNAYEQYF. The DNA for the CDR3 is TGTGCCAGCAGTGACTCGTCAACTAGTAACGCCTACGAGCAGTACTTC.

The chain links TRBV5-1 to TRBJ2-7, with 8 positions matching TRBD1. This CDR3 is 16 amino acids long. Germline V gene sequence: CDR1 SGHRS, CDR2 YFSETQ. The V and J ends lost 0 bases and 5 bases, in that order; junction bases with no gene match: 10. The chain's CDR3 is CASSLALSGGQNEQYF. CDR3 DNA: TGCGCCAGCAGCTTGGCCCTATCAGGGGGCCAAAACGAGCAGTACTTC. The whole variable domain, filled in from reference TRBV5-1 and TRBJ2-7, reads KAGVTQTPRYLIKTRGQQVTLSCSPISGHRSVSWYQQTPGQGLQFLFEYFSETQRNKGNFPGRFSGRQFSNSRSEMNVSTLELGDSALYLCASSLALSGGQNEQYFGPGTRLTVT.

In DNA form, the CDR3 reads TGTGCCACCAGTGATTCCGGGCAGGGGGGCGGGACCTACAATGAGCAGTTCTTC. The encoded protein is CATSDSGQGGGTYNEQFF. This sequence joins TRBV24-1 and TRBJ2-1, with D tentatively TRBD1 (7 bases). This CDR3 region has 18 residues. V lost 2 bases and J lost 2, with 18 bases in between. The germline V gene encodes CDR1 KGHDR and CDR2 SFDVKD.

The rearrangement joins TRBV2 to TRBJ1-1, with unresolved D. V lost 6 bases to trimming and J lost 1 base, with 12 bases between them. The length of the CDR3 is 14 residues. The V gene's germline CDR1 is SNHLY and CDR2 FYNNEI. The CDR3 bases are TGTGCCAGCAGGGGCGCGACACAGAACACTGAAGCTTTCTTT. Translated, it gives CASRGATQNTEAFF.

This clone was picked up many times. Other DNA sequences within the sample encode an identical CDR3. The chain links TRBV19 to TRBJ2-4; the D gene is possibly TRBD1 (7 bases). V dropped 1 base and J dropped 2 bases, with 18 bases sitting between them. The CDR3 totals 18 residues. Germline CDR1 is LNHDA and CDR2 is SQIVND (reference sequence). The chain's CDR3 is CASSIGWRGRTTKNIQYF. In DNA form, the CDR3 reads TGTGCCAGTAGTATAGGTTGGAGGGGGCGCACGACCAAAAACATTCAGTACTTC.

This chain joins TRBV14 and TRBJ2-1; TRBD1 aligns across 9 bases. V shed 4 bases and J 3 bases; nucleotides not matched to a gene: 4. Per the germline V gene, CDR1 is SGHDN and CDR2 is FVKESK. This CDR3 region has 15 residues. CDR3 bases: TGTGCCAGCAGCCCTAACAGGGGGCTCTACAATGAGCAGTTCTTC. Protein product: CASSPNRGLYNEQFF.